This entry concerns a single T cell receptor beta chain. This sample is drawn from a study of blood T cell repertoires in COVID-19. Study information: In each case, the material was cDNA or gDNA derived from T cells, B-cell-depleted T cells, or PBMCs.

Repertoires were generated with immunoSEQ multiplex PCR, while TCRdb's copy carries only in-frame clones and drops some. This table holds about 240,000 clones, around 86% found once. Germline CDR1 reads SNHLY; CDR2 reads FYNNEI. The CDR3 loop spans 15 amino acids. V was pared by 8 bases and J by 7 bases, with 9 bases of the junction left unmatched. The chain recombines TRBV2 with TRBJ1-4, with 11 bases lining up with TRBD1. Sequences were obtained from PBMCs or T cells enriched from blood (not recorded which). This receptor was taken from a woman aged 35 to 49 with acute COVID-19. The DNA of the CDR3 is TGTGCCAGCGGCCACCCCGGGACAGGGGGTGAAAAACTGTTTTTT. Encoded protein: CASGHPGTGGEKLFF.